In this sample, the clone carrying this T cell receptor beta chain turned up once. The antigen remains undetermined. A second roughly 6 to 11 cycle PCR used barcoded and J-beta primers. In TCRdb, the 5' RACE reads were re-called with MiXCR into one record per CDR3 protein. The sample yields 1.5 million or so distinct CDR3 sequences, about 42% seen once. Peripheral blood, around 9.4 milliliters per donor, was collected. No fewer than 7 million PBMCs went into each sample. These data come from a study of blood T cells in healthy people across ages. The ends lost 6 bases at V and 8 bases at J; junction bases unmatched: 4. The CDR3 is made up of 13 amino acids. Looked up from germline, CDR1 is MNHEY and CDR2 is SVGAGI. Study results and limitations: Roughly linear age-related decline in beta diversity appeared, significant by age around 38. It was the long-lived donors that had more naive CD4+ cells and higher diversity than aged donors.

V and J are TRBV6-5 and TRBJ2-3; 11 nucleotides line up with TRBD2. Input material: blood. This sequence was found in a woman between 18 and 30 years old in good health. As DNA, the CDR3 is TGTGCCAGCAGACCTAGCGGGAGGCTTACGCAGTATTTT. Amino acids: CASRPSGRLTQYF.